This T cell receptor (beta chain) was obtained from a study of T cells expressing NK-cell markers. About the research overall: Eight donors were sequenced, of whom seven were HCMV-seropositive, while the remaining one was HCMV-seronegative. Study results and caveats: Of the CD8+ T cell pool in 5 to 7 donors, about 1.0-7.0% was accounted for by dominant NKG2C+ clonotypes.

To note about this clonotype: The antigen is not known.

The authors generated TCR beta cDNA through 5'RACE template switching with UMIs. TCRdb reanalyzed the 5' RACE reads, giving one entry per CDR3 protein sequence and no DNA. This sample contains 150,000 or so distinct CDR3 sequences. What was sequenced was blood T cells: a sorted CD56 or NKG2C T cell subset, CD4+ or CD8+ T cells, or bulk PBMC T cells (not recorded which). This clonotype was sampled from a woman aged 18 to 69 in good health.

The CDR3 is CASSQGQGGRGNEQFF. The rearrangement joins TRBV4-1 to TRBJ2-1; TCRdb lists TRBD2, though no DNA is available to test this call. The CDR3 spans 16 residues. The germline CDR1 and CDR2 sequences are MGHRA and YSYEKL.